Here is one T cell receptor beta chain with its context. Its target is not known. Germline V gene lookup returns CDR1 SGHNT and CDR2 YYREEE (reference sequence). The CDR3 is made up of 17 amino acids. J was trimmed by 6 bases and V by 3 bases; bases with no gene match: 10. These data belong to a study of cytomegalovirus exposure and HLA in healthy donors. General study results and limits: For cytomegalovirus status, the classifier reportedly gave diagnoses with high specificity and sensitivity. What a later analysis showed was that several of the most significant clusters appeared linked to common viral pathogens.

The PCR used 60 Vbeta and 13 Jbeta primers. Some clones are missing from TCRdb's copy, which holds only in-frame ones; the method was immunoSEQ multiplex PCR. The sample holds around 140,000 clones. The sample taken for sequencing was PBMCs. V usage is TRBV5-4 and J usage is TRBJ2-1; the match to TRBD2 covers 12 bases. The clonotype comes from a woman aged 40 to 50 in good health and CMV-seronegative. CDR3 in amino acids: CASSSMASGGAVNEQFF. CDR3 DNA: TGTGCCAGCAGCTCAATGGCTAGCGGGGGGGCAGTCAATGAGCAGTTCTTC.